Each of the 5 T cell receptor beta chains below was sequenced from the same sample in a study of T cell responses to AZD1222 COVID-19 vaccine. Repertoires were generated with immunoSEQ multiplex PCR, while TCRdb's copy carries only in-frame clones and drops some. The profile shows over 140,000 clones, just under 95% of them singletons. The sequences come from peripheral blood, collected on day 0 of AZD1222 vaccination. All receptors come from an adult in good health.

This clone has just one count. The rearrangement joins TRBV5-1 to TRBJ2-3; tentatively, D is TRBD1 (6 bases). The CDR3 loop spans 17 amino acids. Trimming took off 3 bases at V and 2 bases at J, with 19 bases between the two ends. Germline CDR1 is SGHRS and CDR2 is YFSETQ. The CDR3 loop reads CASSSFRGGANTDTQYF. DNA of the CDR3: TGCGCCAGCAGCTCGTTTCGTGGGGGCGCCAACACAGATACGCAGTATTTT.

The V call is TRBV6-1, the J call TRBJ2-3; 10 bases align to TRBD2. V lost 1 base and J lost 6; bases outside the gene matches: 7. CDR3 length: 16 residues. Germline CDR1 MNHNS, CDR2 SASEGT. For the CDR3, the DNA is TGTGCCAGCAGTGAAGGAGCTAGCGGGGGAGGTGATACGCAGTATTTT. As protein: CASSEGASGGGDTQYF.

The rearrangement uses TRBV2 and TRBJ2-2, with D perhaps TRBD1 (6 bases). This CDR3 has 15 amino acids. The V end was cut by 7 bases, the J end by 1 base, with 13 bases between. Per germline, CDR1 SNHLY and CDR2 FYNNEI. In DNA, the CDR3 is TGTGCCAGCACAAATACAGGGAAGAACACCGGGGAGCTGTTTTTT. Its translation: CASTNTGKNTGELFF.

This clone was detected once. CDR3 sequence: CASGGGSYEQYF. The DNA of the CDR3 is TGTGCCAGTGGGGGTGGGTCCTACGAGCAGTACTTC. The chain combines TRBV27 with TRBJ2-7; D possibly matches TRBD1 or TRBD2 (5 bases each). This CDR3 contains 12 residues. Germline-derived CDR1 and CDR2 are MNHEY and SMNVEV (reference sequence). V gave up 9 bases and J gave up 1 base, with 10 bases separating them.

The rearrangement joins TRBV19 to TRBJ1-6, with D perhaps TRBD1 (5 bases). Germline loops: CDR1 LNHDA, CDR2 SQIVND (reference sequence). V dropped 4 bases and J dropped 12 bases, with 13 bases sitting between them. This CDR3 has 13 amino acids. The CDR3 sequence is CASSTGTGGPLHF. Written as DNA, the CDR3 is TGTGCCAGTAGTACCGGAACAGGCGGACCCCTCCACTTT.